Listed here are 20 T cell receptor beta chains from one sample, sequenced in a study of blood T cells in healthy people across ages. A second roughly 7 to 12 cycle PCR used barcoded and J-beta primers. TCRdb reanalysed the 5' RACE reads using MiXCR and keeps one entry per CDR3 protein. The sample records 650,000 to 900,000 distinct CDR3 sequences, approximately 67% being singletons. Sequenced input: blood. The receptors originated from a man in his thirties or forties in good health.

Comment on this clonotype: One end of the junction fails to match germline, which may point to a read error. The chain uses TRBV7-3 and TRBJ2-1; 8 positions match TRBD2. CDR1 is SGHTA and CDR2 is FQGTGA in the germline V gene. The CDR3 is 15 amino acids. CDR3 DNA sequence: TGTGCCAGCAGGCGTAGCGGGGTAGGATTCAATGAGCGGTTCTTC. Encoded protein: CASRRSGVGFNERFF.

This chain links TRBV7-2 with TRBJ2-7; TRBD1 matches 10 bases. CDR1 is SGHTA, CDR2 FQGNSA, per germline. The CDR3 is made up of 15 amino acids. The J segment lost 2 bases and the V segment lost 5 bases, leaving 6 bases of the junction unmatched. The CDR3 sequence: CASSGDRGITYEQYF. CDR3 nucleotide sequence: TGTGCCAGCAGCGGGGACAGGGGAATAACCTACGAGCAGTACTTC. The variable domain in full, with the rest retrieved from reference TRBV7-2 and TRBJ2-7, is GAGVSQSPSNKVTEKGKDVELRCDPISGHTALYWYRQSLGQGLEFLIYFQGNSAPDKSGLPSDRFSAERTGGSVSTLTIQRTQQEDSAVYLCASSGDRGITYEQYFGPGTRLTVT.

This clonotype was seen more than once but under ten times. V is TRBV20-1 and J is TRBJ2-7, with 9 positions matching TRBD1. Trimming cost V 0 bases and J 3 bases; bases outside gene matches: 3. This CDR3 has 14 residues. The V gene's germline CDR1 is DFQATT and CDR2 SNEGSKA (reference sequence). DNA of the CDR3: TGCAGTGCTAGAGACCGGGACAGGGACTACGAGCAGTACTTC. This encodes CSARDRDRDYEQYF.

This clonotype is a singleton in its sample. The CDR3 protein is CASSPKGSSYNSPLHF. For the CDR3, the DNA is TGTGCCAGCAGTCCCAAGGGGAGCTCCTATAATTCACCCCTCCACTTT. The rearrangement links TRBV6-1 to TRBJ1-6; maybe TRBD1 (5 bases). The CDR3 is 16 residues long. Trimming shortened V by 5 bases and J by 0 bases, and 11 bases separated the two germline ends. Germline loops: CDR1 MNHNS, CDR2 SASEGT.

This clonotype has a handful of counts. The CDR3, as DNA: TGTGCCAGCTCCCCCGGGAGGGGAGGGACAGATACGCAGTATTTT. Its translation: CASSPGRGGTDTQYF. The J gene is TRBJ2-3, the V gene TRBV11-2; TRBD2 matches 8 bases. The V gene's germline CDR1 is SGHAT and CDR2 FQNNGV. This CDR3 has 15 amino acids. With 8 bases clipped from V and 3 bases from J, the junction kept 10 bases outside the gene matches.

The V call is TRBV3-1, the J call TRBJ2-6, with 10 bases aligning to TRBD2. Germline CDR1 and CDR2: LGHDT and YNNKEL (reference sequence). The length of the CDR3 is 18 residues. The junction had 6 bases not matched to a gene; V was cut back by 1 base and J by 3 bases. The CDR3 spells CASSQGLAGGGGANVLTF. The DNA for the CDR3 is TGTGCCAGCAGCCAAGGATTAGCGGGGGGAGGTGGGGCCAACGTCCTGACTTTC.

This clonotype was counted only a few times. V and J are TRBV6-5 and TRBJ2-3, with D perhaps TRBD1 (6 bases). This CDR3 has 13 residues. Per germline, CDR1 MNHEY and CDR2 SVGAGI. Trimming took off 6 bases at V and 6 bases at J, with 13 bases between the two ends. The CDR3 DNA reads TGTGCCAGCAGGCCCACAGGGCGGGATACGCAGTATTTT. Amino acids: CASRPTGRDTQYF.

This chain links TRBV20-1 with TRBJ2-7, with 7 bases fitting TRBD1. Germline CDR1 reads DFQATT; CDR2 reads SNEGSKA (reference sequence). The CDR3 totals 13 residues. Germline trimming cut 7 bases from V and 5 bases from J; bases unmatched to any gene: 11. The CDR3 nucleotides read TGCAGTGTTAATACAGTTACAGGGGACGAGCAGTACTTC. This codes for CSVNTVTGDEQYF.

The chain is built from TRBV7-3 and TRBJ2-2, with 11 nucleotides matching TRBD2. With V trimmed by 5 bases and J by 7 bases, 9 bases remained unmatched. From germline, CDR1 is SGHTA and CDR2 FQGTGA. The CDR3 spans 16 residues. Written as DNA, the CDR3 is TGTGCCAGCAGCCCGAATCCCGGGACTAGCGGCGGGGAGCTGTTTTTT. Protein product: CASSPNPGTSGGELFF.

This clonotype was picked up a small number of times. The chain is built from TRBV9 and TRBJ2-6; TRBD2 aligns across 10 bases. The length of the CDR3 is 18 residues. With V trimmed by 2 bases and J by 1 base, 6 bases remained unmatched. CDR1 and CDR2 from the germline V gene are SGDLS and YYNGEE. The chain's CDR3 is CASSVPLAGKSGANVLTF. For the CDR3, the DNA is TGTGCCAGCAGCGTCCCACTAGCGGGGAAATCTGGGGCCAACGTCCTGACTTTC.

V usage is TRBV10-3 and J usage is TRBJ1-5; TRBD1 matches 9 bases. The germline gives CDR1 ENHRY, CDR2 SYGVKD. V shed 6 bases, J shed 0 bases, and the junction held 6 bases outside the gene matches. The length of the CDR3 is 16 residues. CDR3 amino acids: CAISRQGEYSNQPQHF. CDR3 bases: TGTGCCATCAGCAGACAGGGGGAATATAGCAATCAGCCCCAGCATTTT.

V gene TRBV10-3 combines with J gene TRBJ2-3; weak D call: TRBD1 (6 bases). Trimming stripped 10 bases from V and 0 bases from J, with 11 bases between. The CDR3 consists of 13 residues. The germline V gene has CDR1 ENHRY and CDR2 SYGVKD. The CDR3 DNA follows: TGTGCCACCCTTAGGGGGAGCACAGATACGCAGTATTTT. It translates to CATLRGSTDTQYF.

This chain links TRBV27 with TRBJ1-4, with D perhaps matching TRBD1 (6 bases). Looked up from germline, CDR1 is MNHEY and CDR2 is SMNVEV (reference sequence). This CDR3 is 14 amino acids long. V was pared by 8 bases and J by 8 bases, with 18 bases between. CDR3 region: CASRGAPRQEKLFF. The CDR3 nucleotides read TGTGCCAGCCGGGGGGCGCCGAGGCAGGAAAAACTGTTTTTT.

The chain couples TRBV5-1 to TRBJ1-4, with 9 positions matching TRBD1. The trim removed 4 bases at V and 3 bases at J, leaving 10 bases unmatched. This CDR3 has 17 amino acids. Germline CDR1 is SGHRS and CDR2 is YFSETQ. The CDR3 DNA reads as TGCGCCAGCAGCGGAGGGTCGGGACAGGGCGCTAATGAAAAACTGTTTTTT. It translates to CASSGGSGQGANEKLFF.

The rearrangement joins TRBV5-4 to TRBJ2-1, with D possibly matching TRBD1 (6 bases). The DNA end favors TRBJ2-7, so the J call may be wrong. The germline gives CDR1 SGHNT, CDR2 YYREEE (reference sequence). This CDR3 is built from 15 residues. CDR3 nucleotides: TGTGCCAGCAGCAAGGACGGCAGGGGAGAGGACGAGCAGTACTTC. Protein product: CASSKDGRGEDEQYF.

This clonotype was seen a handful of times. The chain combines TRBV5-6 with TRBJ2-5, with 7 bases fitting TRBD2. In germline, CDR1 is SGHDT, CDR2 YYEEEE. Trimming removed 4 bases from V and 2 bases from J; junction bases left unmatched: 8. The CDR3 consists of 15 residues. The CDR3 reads CASSLFGGGQETQYF. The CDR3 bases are TGTGCCAGCAGCCTCTTTGGGGGGGGGCAAGAGACCCAGTACTTC.

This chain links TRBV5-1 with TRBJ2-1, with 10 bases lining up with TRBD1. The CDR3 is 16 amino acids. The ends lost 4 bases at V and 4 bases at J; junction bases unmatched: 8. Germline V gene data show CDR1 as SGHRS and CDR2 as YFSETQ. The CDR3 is CASSAGQGNRYNEQFF. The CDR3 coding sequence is TGCGCCAGCAGCGCGGGACAGGGGAATAGGTACAATGAGCAGTTCTTC. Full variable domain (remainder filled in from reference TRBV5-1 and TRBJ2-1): KAGVTQTPRYLIKTRGQQVTLSCSPISGHRSVSWYQQTPGQGLQFLFEYFSETQRNKGNFPGRFSGRQFSNSRSEMNVSTLELGDSALYLCASSAGQGNRYNEQFFGPGTRLTVL.

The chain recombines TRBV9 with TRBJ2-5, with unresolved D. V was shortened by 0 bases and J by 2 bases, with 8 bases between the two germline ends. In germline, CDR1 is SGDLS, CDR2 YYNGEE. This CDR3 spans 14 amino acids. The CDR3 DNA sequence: TGTGCCAGCAGCGTAGCAGTTAGACAAGAGACCCAGTACTTC. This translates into CASSVAVRQETQYF.

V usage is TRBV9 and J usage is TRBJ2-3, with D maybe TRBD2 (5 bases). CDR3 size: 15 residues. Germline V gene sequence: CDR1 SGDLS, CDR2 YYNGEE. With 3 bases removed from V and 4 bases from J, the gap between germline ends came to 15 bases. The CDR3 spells CASSEEVSGADTQYF. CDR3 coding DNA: TGTGCCAGCAGCGAGGAGGTCTCGGGCGCAGATACGCAGTATTTT.

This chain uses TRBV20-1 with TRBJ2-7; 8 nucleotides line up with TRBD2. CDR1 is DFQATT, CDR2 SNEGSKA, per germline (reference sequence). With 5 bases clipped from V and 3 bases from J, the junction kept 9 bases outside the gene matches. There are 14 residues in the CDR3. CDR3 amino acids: CSAVLGLGLYEQYF. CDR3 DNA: TGCAGTGCTGTGTTGGGACTAGGTCTCTACGAGCAGTACTTC.